A selection of T cell receptor beta chains follows, all from one sample in a study of T cell responses to AZD1222 COVID-19 vaccine. Generated by immunoSEQ multiplex PCR, the TCRdb table keeps only in-frame clones and is missing some. This repertoire shows roughly 100,000 clones, around 90% found once; its top ten account for about 9.1%. The starting material was peripheral blood, obtained on day 0 of AZD1222 vaccination. These receptors originate from an adult in good health. Each CDR3 is given without its conserved first and last residue.

v_gene: TRBV27
j_gene: TRBJ2-3
CDR3aa: ASSSGLAGVDTQY

v_gene: TRBV7-2
j_gene: TRBJ1-1
CDR3aa: ALSRATEAF

v_gene: TRBV4-1
j_gene: TRBJ2-7
CDR3aa: ASSQGSSGGSYEQY

v_gene: TRBV30
j_gene: TRBJ2-7
CDR3aa: AWSTGQGAEQY

v_gene: TRBV21-1
j_gene: TRBJ2-7
CDR3aa: ASSTLTSGSPSEQY

v_gene: TRBV5-5
j_gene: TRBJ2-7
CDR3aa: ASSFHLAGVYEQY

v_gene: TRBV18
j_gene: TRBJ2-7
CDR3aa: ASSPPSSYEQY

v_gene: TRBV24-1
j_gene: TRBJ1-5
CDR3aa: ATSDRTGGNQPQH

v_gene: TRBV7-8
j_gene: TRBJ2-1
CDR3aa: ASSGRGRDEQF

v_gene: TRBV5-5
j_gene: TRBJ1-1
CDR3aa: ASSLGVGAF

v_gene: TRBV7-2
j_gene: TRBJ2-6
CDR3aa: ASRNSGANVLT

v_gene: TRBV28
j_gene: TRBJ2-1
CDR3aa: ASIPYREGYYTEQF

v_gene: TRBV2
j_gene: TRBJ2-7
CDR3aa: ASSPTAEQLAGGAYEQY

v_gene: TRBV29-1
j_gene: TRBJ2-7
CDR3aa: SVGAAYEQY

v_gene: TRBV6-5
j_gene: TRBJ2-3
CDR3aa: ASSYTSGSTDTQY

v_gene: TRBV5-1
j_gene: TRBJ2-3
CDR3aa: ASSRGTDTQY

v_gene: TRBV2
j_gene: TRBJ2-2
CDR3aa: ASRGQGRTGELF

v_gene: TRBV7-3
j_gene: TRBJ2-2
CDR3aa: ASSLGARDTGELF

v_gene: TRBV24-1
j_gene: TRBJ1-2
CDR3aa: ATSMTGWYGYT

v_gene: TRBV28
j_gene: TRBJ2-3
CDR3aa: ASSFAPPRGSSTDTQY

v_gene: TRBV24-1
j_gene: TRBJ1-1
CDR3aa: ATSGTGGTEAF

v_gene: TRBV28
j_gene: TRBJ2-1
CDR3aa: ASSEAAGVNEQF

v_gene: TRBV5-6
j_gene: TRBJ1-1
CDR3aa: ASSLALNTEAF

v_gene: TRBV24-1
j_gene: TRBJ1-4
CDR3aa: ATSTGELGEKLF

v_gene: TRBV12-3/TRBV12-4
j_gene: TRBJ1-2
CDR3aa: ASSPGQGYGYT

v_gene: TRBV6-5
j_gene: TRBJ2-7
CDR3aa: ASSYSKNYEQY

v_gene: TRBV18
j_gene: TRBJ1-6
CDR3aa: ASSRLGGDQDNSPLH

v_gene: TRBV12-3/TRBV12-4
j_gene: TRBJ1-1
CDR3aa: ASSPGLEAF

v_gene: TRBV30
j_gene: TRBJ1-3
CDR3aa: AWNFDRAGNTIY

v_gene: TRBV19
j_gene: TRBJ2-7
CDR3aa: ASSIKTGYEQY

v_gene: TRBV5-1
j_gene: TRBJ1-2
CDR3aa: ASSLDRNYGYT

v_gene: TRBV28
j_gene: TRBJ2-5
CDR3aa: ASSKRQGVETQY

v_gene: TRBV7-2
j_gene: TRBJ2-7
CDR3aa: ASSLDRLAGFREEQY

v_gene: TRBV15
j_gene: TRBJ2-5
CDR3aa: ATSRDLWLAGVGETQY

v_gene: TRBV7-9
j_gene: TRBJ2-1
CDR3aa: ASSLTSGSDEQF

v_gene: TRBV5-4
j_gene: TRBJ2-7
CDR3aa: ASSKDRDPAYEQY

v_gene: TRBV7-8
j_gene: TRBJ2-3
CDR3aa: ASSLEGWGPTDTQY

v_gene: TRBV28
j_gene: TRBJ1-3
CDR3aa: ASSPTGAGNTIY

v_gene: TRBV6-1
j_gene: TRBJ2-5
CDR3aa: ASSEPGQSQETQY

v_gene: TRBV30
j_gene: TRBJ2-1
CDR3aa: AWSDGTSTYNEQF

v_gene: TRBV15
j_gene: TRBJ2-4
CDR3aa: ATSRAAASGRNIQY

v_gene: TRBV19
j_gene: TRBJ1-2
CDR3aa: ASSMWQSYGYT

v_gene: TRBV27
j_gene: TRBJ2-1
CDR3aa: ASSLRGLVHEQF

v_gene: TRBV12-3/TRBV12-4
j_gene: TRBJ2-3
CDR3aa: ASIPGLADTQY

v_gene: TRBV6-1
j_gene: TRBJ1-4
CDR3aa: ASSENHIMSLGEKLF

v_gene: TRBV19
j_gene: TRBJ1-6
CDR3aa: ATRYREPNSPLH

v_gene: TRBV6-5
j_gene: TRBJ1-2
CDR3aa: ASKEDRANYGYT

v_gene: TRBV5-1
j_gene: TRBJ2-7
CDR3aa: ASSSQGPTYEQY

v_gene: TRBV9
j_gene: TRBJ2-1
CDR3aa: ASSVDGLASNEQF

v_gene: TRBV9
j_gene: TRBJ2-1
CDR3aa: ASSGLSDEQF

v_gene: TRBV18
j_gene: TRBJ1-5
CDR3aa: ASSPGGGQPQH

v_gene: TRBV2
j_gene: TRBJ2-7
CDR3aa: ASTPKRTRHYEQY